What follows are 5 T cell receptor beta chains derived from one specimen sequenced in a study of blood T cell repertoires in COVID-19. The data were produced by immunoSEQ multiplex PCR, yet TCRdb's version contains in-frame clones alone and is incomplete. Seen here are tens of thousands of clones, more than 75% observed once, and the top ten hold 9.5% to 15%. Specimen: peripheral blood. The receptor source for this set is a human donor in a cohort sampled during active COVID-19. The donor label of this sample is uncertain.

The V and J genes are TRBV20-1 and TRBJ1-5; TRBD1 matches at 9 bases. Looked up from germline, CDR1 is DFQATT and CDR2 is SNEGSKA (reference sequence). V was clipped by 3 bases and J by 6 bases; unmatched bases: 9. There are 15 residues in the CDR3. This chain's CDR3 is CSASVVGQGAQPQHF. As DNA, the CDR3 is TGCAGTGCTAGTGTTGTGGGACAGGGTGCTCAGCCCCAGCATTTT.

This sequence joins TRBV7-9 and TRBJ1-3, with a weak D call TRBD1 (5 bases). The CDR3 consists of 15 residues. With 5 bases removed from V and 0 bases from J, the gap between germline ends came to 11 bases. CDR1 and CDR2 (germline): SEHNR, FQNEAQ (reference sequence). This chain's CDR3 is CASSPSGGSGNTIYF. The CDR3 nucleotides read TGTGCCAGCAGCCCTTCGGGGGGCTCTGGAAACACCATATATTTT.

This clone was counted a single time. The V and J genes are TRBV7-2 and TRBJ2-3; a possible D gene is TRBD2 (6 bases). The V end lost 1 base, the J end lost 2 bases, and 10 bases lay between the germline ends. The CDR3 has 15 residues. Germline CDR1 SGHTA, CDR2 FQGNSA. DNA for the CDR3: TGTGCCAGCAGCTTAGAACTAGCTACCACAGATACGCAGTATTTT. Amino acid sequence: CASSLELATTDTQYF.

This chain uses TRBV5-1 with TRBJ2-2, with 8 nucleotides matching TRBD2. The CDR3 contains 16 residues. Germline trimming cut 0 bases from V and 3 bases from J; bases unmatched to any gene: 4. From germline, CDR1 is SGHRS and CDR2 YFSETQ. The chain's CDR3 is CASSLGSGSYTGELFF. The CDR3, as DNA: TGCGCCAGCAGCTTGGGAAGCGGGAGCTACACCGGGGAGCTGTTTTTT.

The rearrangement links TRBV6-5 to TRBJ1-1; perhaps TRBD1 as D (6 bases). V dropped 10 bases and J dropped 2 bases, with 14 bases sitting between them. There are 13 residues in the CDR3. Germline V gene lookup returns CDR1 MNHEY and CDR2 SVGAGI. The CDR3 region has the DNA TGTGCCATCTTAGGACAGAGAAACACTGAAGCTTTCTTT. Its protein product is CAILGQRNTEAFF.